This record covers a single TCR beta chain. The data were produced by immunoSEQ multiplex PCR, yet TCRdb's version contains in-frame clones alone and is incomplete. Of around 15,000 clones listed, approximately 52% are singletons. The record originates from a study of sequential checkpoint blockade in melanoma. Background on the study: Arm A got nivolumab then ipilimumab; arm B the reverse, 1:1.

Germline trimming cut 0 bases from V and 9 bases from J; bases unmatched to any gene: 7. Germline CDR1 reads SGHRS; CDR2 reads YFSETQ. The CDR3 runs 15 residues. As for treatment: randomized to nivolumab then ipilimumab (arm A) or the reverse (arm B). From thawed PBMCs, live CD3+CD8+ cells negative for CD19 and CD56 were sorted. Specimen: CD8+ T cells sorted from blood (inferred from file names), collected from a patient given nivolumab and ipilimumab in sequence. The sequence was obtained from a human donor with melanoma. The genes are TRBV5-1 and TRBJ2-5, with 11 bases fitting TRBD1. The CDR3 is CASSLDGGQGEAQYF. Written as DNA, the CDR3 is TGCGCCAGCAGCTTGGACGGGGGACAGGGGGAGGCCCAGTACTTC.